The clone carrying this T cell receptor beta chain was counted between two and nine times. Its specificity is not known. Via the markers CD45RO/CCR7/CD25/CD127/CD95/CD27, stem cell-like memory, regulatory, central memory and naive CD4+ cells were sorted. What was sequenced were expressed TCRB transcripts, since all of the isolated RNA had been reverse transcribed. Read counts averaged approximately 3.5 million for samples of naive, central memory and regulatory T cells. Assay: immunoSEQ multiplex PCR; the TCRdb copy retains only in-frame clones and omits some. The sample records a few hundred thousand clones, about 25% being singletons. The data were obtained in a study of beta chain features in type 1 diabetes. Overall study results and limits: Any HLA type influence on TCRB rearrangement was left unresolved here. Among all four CD4+ subsets, Type 1 diabetes patients had TCRB CDR3s that were moderately but significantly shorter.

The CDR3 spans 17 residues. V shed 6 bases, J shed 0 bases, and the junction held 11 bases outside the gene matches. The germline CDR1 and CDR2 sequences are SGHVS and FNYEAQ. The specimen sequenced was central memory CD4+ T cells from blood. The TCR sequence derives from a man aged 25-40 years in good health. The chain has TRBV7-6 and TRBJ2-1, with 7 bases that match TRBD1. The CDR3 protein is CASSSGPGGSSYNEQFF. In DNA, the CDR3 is TGTGCCAGCAGTTCGGGGCCAGGGGGAAGCTCCTACAATGAGCAGTTCTTC.